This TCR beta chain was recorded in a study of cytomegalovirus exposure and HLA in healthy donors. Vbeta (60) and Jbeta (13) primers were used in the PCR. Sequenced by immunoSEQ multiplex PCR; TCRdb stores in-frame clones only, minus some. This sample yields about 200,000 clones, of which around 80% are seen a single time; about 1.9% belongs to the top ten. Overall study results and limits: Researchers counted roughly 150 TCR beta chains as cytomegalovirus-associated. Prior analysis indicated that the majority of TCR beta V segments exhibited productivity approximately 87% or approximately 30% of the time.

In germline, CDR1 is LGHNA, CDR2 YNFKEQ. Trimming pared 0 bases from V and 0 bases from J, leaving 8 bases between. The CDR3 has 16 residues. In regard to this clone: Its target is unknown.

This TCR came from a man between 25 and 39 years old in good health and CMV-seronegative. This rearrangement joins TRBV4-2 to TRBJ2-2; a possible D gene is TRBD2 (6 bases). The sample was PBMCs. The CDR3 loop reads CASSQDGLTNTGELFF. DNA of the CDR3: TGTGCCAGCAGCCAAGATGGACTAACGAACACCGGGGAGCTGTTTTTT.